This T cell receptor (beta chain) was found in a study of T cells after posttransplantation cyclophosphamide. Study-wide results and limits: Recipient CMV seropositivity and CMV reactivation strongly tracked TRB clonality. Donor CD8+ memory clones often dominated recipient blood repertoires at later times. TRB overlap between skin or GI tissue T cells and blood was limited.

The CDR3 extends over 19 amino acids. The J segment lost 5 bases and the V segment lost 3 bases, leaving 17 bases of the junction unmatched. Here immunoSEQ multiplex PCR was the method, and the copy in TCRdb shows in-frame clones only, minus some. The data hold tens of thousands of clones, with 89% observed a single time. Methotrexate plus calcineurin inhibitor accompanied controls' myeloablative marrow transplants; sampling was 1 year later. Remarks on this clone: Its antigen is unidentified.

The receptor comes from a female patient aged 50-65 years who received an allogeneic stem cell transplant from an unrelated donor, was CMV-positive, and had chronic GVHD only. Some T cells may be graft donor cells. Sequencing used PBMCs, obtained after an allogeneic stem cell transplant with a calcineurin inhibitor and methotrexate. The chain is built from TRBV23-1 and TRBJ2-1; 9 nucleotides match TRBD1. TRBV23-1 carries the ORF label, with uncertain function. CDR3 in DNA: TGCGCCAGCAGTCATCTCGGGACAGGGCCCCGGATCTTTGACAATGAGCAGTTCTTC. It codes for CASSHLGTGPRIFDNEQFF.